Given below is one T cell receptor (beta chain) in context. The antigen remains undetermined. This entry is derived from a study of T cell repertoires in aging, cancer and after chemotherapy. Study overall: Around 8.8 million TCR reads made up the full dataset. Study-level findings and limits: In cancer patients, declining TCR diversity with age involved lost richness and lost evenness. Hematological cancer patients had lymphoid organ infiltration that may impair thymic emigration or T cell expansion. Compared with age-matched healthy donors, untreated hematological or solid cancer patients showed higher blood TCR clonality.

Trimming shortened V by 4 bases and J by 5 bases, and 14 bases separated the two germline ends. Germline values: CDR1 MNHEY, CDR2 SVGAGI. This CDR3 has 15 residues. TRB rearrangements spanning V, D and J were amplified using mixed TRB-A/B primers. MiXCR, applied by TCRdb to the multiplex PCR reads, yields one record per CDR3 protein. The repertoire holds approximately 6,300 distinct CDR3 sequences, with approximately 38% as singletons. Peripheral blood genomic DNA, not sorted cells or RNA, was the template. The sequencing input was blood. The clonotype comes from a human donor with a blood cancer. The rearrangement uses TRBV6-5 and TRBJ1-4; D remains unclear. CDR3 coding DNA: TGTGCCAGCAGTTTATCTACACTGAGGAATGAAAAACTGTTTTTT. Its protein is CASSLSTLRNEKLFF.